The 8 T cell receptor delta chains reported below all come from one sample, sequenced in a study of γδ T cells in repeated Plasmodium falciparum infection. Flow sorting of PBMC yielded separate Vgamma9/Vdelta2+ and Vdelta2-negative gammadelta T cell populations for bulk repertoire analysis. TCRdb reanalysed the multiplex PCR reads with CATT. The data show some 50,000 delta-chain clones, roughly 1.5% seen once. The specimen was gamma-delta T cells from blood. The receptors shown here come from a pool of human donors (malaria-infected and uninfected, not separated).

This clone has just a few counts. The TCRdb protein, from a much larger clone, departs from this DNA's translation at residue 6, likely by read error; the protein shown derives from the DNA. The V and J genes are TRDV1 and TRDJ1; D is perhaps TRDD2 (6 bases). The V end lost 2 bases, the J end lost 7 bases, and 32 bases lay between the germline ends. Germline V lookup: CDR1 TSWWSYY, CDR2 QGS. CDR3 size: 20 residues. In DNA, the CDR3 is TGTGCTCTTGGGGAATTTACCTTTCCCCTTCCACAGTTGTACTGCTGTAAACTCATCTTT. Encoded protein: CALGEFTFPLPQLYCCKLIF.

Remarks on this clone: A far bigger clonotype differs at one base, so this is likely a read error. Other DNA sequences in this specimen translate into the identical CDR3. J is TRDJ1 and V is TRDV1; 10 nucleotides agree with TRDD3. The J gene, missing from TCRdb, was assigned here through DNA to germline matching. The germline V gene encodes CDR1 TSWWSYY and CDR2 QGS. The CDR3 runs 19 residues. The CDR3 DNA reads as TGTGCTCTTGGCCTCAGTACTGGGGGATTTGTCGGTCACACTGATAAACTCATCTTT. It yields the protein CALGLSTGGFVGHTDKLIF.

This clone showed up just a few times. TCRdb's protein, taken from a much larger clone, differs from this DNA's translation at residue 16, likely owing to a read error; the protein displayed comes from the DNA. V usage is TRDV1 and J usage is TRDJ1; 13 bases fit TRDD3. The J gene, absent from TCRdb, was called here by matching the DNA to germline. Germline loops: CDR1 TSWWSYY, CDR2 QGS. This CDR3 region has 21 residues. V trimming: 0 bases; J trimming: 5 bases; junction bases outside the gene matches: 18. The DNA of the CDR3 is TGTGCTCTTGGGGAACTACTTCCTAGGATCTACTGGGGGATACGAACAGATAAACTCATCTTT. Translating it yields CALGELLPRIYWGIRTDKLIF.

Notes on this clone: With only one base between it and a far larger clone, this is likely a read error. The sample has other DNA sequences that encode this CDR3 too. CDR3 sequence (DNA): TGTGCTCTTGGAGAACCCTATTCCCCAAAGGGATACGCAGCGAATAAACTCATCTTT. This codes for CALGEPYSPKGYAANKLIF. This chain links TRDV1 with TRDJ1; 8 bases line up with TRDD3. No J gene is reported in TCRdb; it was inferred here by comparing the DNA with germline. The CDR3 contains 19 residues. Germline lookup yields CDR1 TSWWSYY and CDR2 QGS.

A word on this clone: For this DNA, TCRdb reports the protein of a much larger clone, which diverges at residue 15, most likely from a read error; the protein presented here is translated directly from the DNA. The rearrangement joins TRAV38-2/DV8 to TRDJ1; 10 bases map to TRDD3. TCRdb is silent on the J gene; assignment here came from matching the DNA to germline. Germline loops: CDR1 TSESDYY, CDR2 QEAYKQQN. The CDR3 is made up of 20 amino acids. The CDR3 loop is CAPMGLPDWGMYLYADKLIF. The DNA of the CDR3 is TGTGCGCCCATGGGGCTCCCGGACTGGGGGATGTACCTGTACGCCGATAAACTCATCTTT.

With respect to this clone: The protein given by TCRdb reflects a much larger clone and differs at residue 21 from this DNA's translation, likely from a read error; the protein shown is the DNA's translation. The gene calls are TRDV1 and TRDJ1, with D tentatively TRDD2 (8 bases). The J gene, left out of TCRdb, was set here by checking the DNA against germline. The CDR3 is 26 residues long. The V end lost 3 bases, the J end lost 5 bases, and 49 bases lay between the germline ends. Germline V gene lookup returns CDR1 TSWWSYY and CDR2 QGS. The CDR3 sequence is CALGDSFFLRKSVLGTPIRPSDKLIF. CDR3 bases: TGTGCTCTTGGGGACTCTTTCTTCCTACGTAAAAGTGTACTGGGGACCCCCATTCGTCCGAGTGATAAACTCATCTTT.

In this sample, this clone turned up a few times. The amino acid sequence in TCRdb belongs to a much larger clone and departs from this DNA's translation at residue 16, likely a sequencing read error; the sequence shown is translated from the DNA. The genes are TRDV3 and TRDJ1; possibly TRDD3 for D (5 bases). The CDR3 loop spans 19 amino acids. CDR1 and CDR2 (germline): TVYSNPD, GDNSRS (reference sequence). This chain's CDR3 is CAIRAHSELCESATDRLIF. The CDR3 DNA is TGTGCCATACGTGCTCATTCTGAATTGTGCGAAAGTGCCACCGATAGACTCATCTTT.

This clone has just a few counts. The protein given by TCRdb reflects a much larger clone and differs at residue 10 from this DNA's translation, likely from a read error; the protein shown is the DNA's translation. The chain is built from TRDV3 and TRDJ1; tentatively, D is TRDD3 (5 bases). With 3 bases removed from V and 3 bases from J, the gap between germline ends came to 20 bases. Germline CDR1 and CDR2: TVYSNPD and GDNSRS (reference sequence). The CDR3 has 15 amino acids. The CDR3 region has the DNA TGTGCCTTGCCGGCGGGGACCAAGGGGTCCGATAAACTCATCTTT. Translated: CALPAGTKGSDKLIF.